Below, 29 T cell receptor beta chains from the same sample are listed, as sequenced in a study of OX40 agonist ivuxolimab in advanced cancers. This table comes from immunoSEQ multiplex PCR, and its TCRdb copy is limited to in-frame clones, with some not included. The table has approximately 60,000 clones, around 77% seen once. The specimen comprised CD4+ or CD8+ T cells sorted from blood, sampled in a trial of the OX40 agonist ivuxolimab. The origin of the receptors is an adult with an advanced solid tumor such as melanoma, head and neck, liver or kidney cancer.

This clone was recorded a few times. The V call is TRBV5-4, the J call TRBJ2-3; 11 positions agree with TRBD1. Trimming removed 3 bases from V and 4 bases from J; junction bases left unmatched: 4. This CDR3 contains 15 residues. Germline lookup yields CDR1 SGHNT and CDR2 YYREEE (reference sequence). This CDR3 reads CASSSRTGGADTQYF. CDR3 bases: TGTGCCAGCAGCTCGAGGACAGGGGGCGCAGATACGCAGTATTTT.

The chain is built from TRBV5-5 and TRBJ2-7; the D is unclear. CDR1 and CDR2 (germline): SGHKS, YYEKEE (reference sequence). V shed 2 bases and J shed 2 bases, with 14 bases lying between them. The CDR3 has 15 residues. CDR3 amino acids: CASSFASLVAYEQYF. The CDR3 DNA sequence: TGTGCCAGCAGCTTCGCCAGTCTTGTAGCCTACGAGCAGTACTTC.

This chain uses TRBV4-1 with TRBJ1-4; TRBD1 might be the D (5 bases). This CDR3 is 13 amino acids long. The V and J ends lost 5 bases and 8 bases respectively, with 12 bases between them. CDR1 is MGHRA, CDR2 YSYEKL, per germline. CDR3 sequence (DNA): TGCGCCAGCAGCATTGGGACCCTGGAAAAACTGTTTTTT. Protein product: CASSIGTLEKLFF.

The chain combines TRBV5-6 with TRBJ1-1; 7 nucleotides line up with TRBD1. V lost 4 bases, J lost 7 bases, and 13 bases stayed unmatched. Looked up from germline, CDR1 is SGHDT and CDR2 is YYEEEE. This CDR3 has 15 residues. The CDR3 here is CASSTPGQAEDEAFF. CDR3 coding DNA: TGTGCCAGCAGCACTCCCGGACAGGCTGAGGATGAAGCTTTCTTT.

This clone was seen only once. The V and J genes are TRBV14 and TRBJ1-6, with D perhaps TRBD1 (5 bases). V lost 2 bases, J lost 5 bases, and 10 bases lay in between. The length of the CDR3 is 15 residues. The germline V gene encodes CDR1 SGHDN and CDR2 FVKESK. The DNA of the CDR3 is TGTGCCAGCAGCCAAAGTAGGGGCAATAATTCACCCCTCCACTTT. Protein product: CASSQSRGNNSPLHF.

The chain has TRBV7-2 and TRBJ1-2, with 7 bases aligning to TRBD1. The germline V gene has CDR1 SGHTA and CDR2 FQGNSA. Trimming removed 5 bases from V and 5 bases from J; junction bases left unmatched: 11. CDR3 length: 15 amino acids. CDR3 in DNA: TGTGCCAGCAGCGTCACAGGGGACGTATCTTATGGCTACACCTTC. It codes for CASSVTGDVSYGYTF.

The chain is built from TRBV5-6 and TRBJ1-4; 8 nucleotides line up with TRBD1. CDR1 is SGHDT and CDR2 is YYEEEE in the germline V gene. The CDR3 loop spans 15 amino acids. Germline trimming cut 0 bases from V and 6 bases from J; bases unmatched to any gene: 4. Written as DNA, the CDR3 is TGTGCCAGCAGCTTGGGTTGGACAGGGCATGAAAAACTGTTTTTT. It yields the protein CASSLGWTGHEKLFF.

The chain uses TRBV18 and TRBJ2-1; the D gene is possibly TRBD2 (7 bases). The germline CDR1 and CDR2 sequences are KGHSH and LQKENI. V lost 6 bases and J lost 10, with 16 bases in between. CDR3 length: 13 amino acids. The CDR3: CASSAESGGEQFF. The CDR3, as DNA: TGTGCCAGCTCGGCGGAGTCGGGGGGCGAGCAGTTCTTC.

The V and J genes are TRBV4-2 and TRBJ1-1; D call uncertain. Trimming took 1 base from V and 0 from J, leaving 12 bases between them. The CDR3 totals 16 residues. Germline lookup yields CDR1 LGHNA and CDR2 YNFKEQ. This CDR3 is CASSQGSGSMNTEAFF. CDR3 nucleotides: TGTGCCAGCAGCCAAGGGTCCGGGAGCATGAACACTGAAGCTTTCTTT.

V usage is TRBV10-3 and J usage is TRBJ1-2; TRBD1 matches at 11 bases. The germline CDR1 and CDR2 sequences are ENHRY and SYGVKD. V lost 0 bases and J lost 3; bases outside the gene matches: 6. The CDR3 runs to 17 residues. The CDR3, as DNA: TGTGCCATCAGTGAGTCGGCCTGGACAGGGGGCGACTATGGCTACACCTTC. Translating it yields CAISESAWTGGDYGYTF.

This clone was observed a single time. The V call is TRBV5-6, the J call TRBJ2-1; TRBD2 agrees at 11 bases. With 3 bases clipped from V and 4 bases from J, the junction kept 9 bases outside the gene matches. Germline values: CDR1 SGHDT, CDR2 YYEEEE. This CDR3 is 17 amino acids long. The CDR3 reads CASSSMTGTSGYNEQFF. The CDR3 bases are TGTGCCAGCAGCTCAATGACCGGGACTAGCGGTTACAATGAGCAGTTCTTC.

CDR3 nucleotide sequence: TGTGCCAGCAGCCTGGGGACAGGGCTACTGAACACTGAAGCTTTCTTT. This codes for CASSLGTGLLNTEAFF. V is TRBV9 and J is TRBJ1-1; 9 bases match TRBD1. CDR1 is SGDLS and CDR2 is YYNGEE in the germline V gene. The junction had 7 bases not matched to a gene; V was cut back by 4 bases and J by 0 bases. The length of the CDR3 is 16 residues.

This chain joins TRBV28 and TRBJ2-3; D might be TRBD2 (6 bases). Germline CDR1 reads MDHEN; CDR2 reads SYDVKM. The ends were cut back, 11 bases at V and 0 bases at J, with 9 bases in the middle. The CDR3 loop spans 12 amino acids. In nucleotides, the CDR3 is TGTGCCTGGAGGGGAAGCACAGATACGCAGTATTTT. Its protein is CAWRGSTDTQYF.

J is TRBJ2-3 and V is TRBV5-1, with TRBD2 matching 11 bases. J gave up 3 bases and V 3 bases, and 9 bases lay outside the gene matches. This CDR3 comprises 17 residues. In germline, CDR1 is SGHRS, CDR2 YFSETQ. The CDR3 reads CASSSITSGSNTDTQYF. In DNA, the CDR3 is TGCGCCAGCAGCTCGATTACTAGCGGGAGTAATACAGATACGCAGTATTTT.

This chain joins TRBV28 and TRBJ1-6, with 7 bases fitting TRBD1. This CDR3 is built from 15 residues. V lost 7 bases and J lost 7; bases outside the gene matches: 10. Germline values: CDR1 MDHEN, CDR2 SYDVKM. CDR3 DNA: TGTGCCAGCATCTTTCTAGGGGGCCTAAATTCACCCCTCCACTTT. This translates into CASIFLGGLNSPLHF.

The CDR3 is CASSLRTRAIYANSPLHF. Here the CDR3 DNA reads TGTGCCAGCAGCTTAAGGACCCGGGCCATCTACGCGAATTCACCCCTCCACTTT. The chain links TRBV5-4 to TRBJ1-6; no firm D call. CDR1 is SGHNT, CDR2 YYREEE, per germline (reference sequence). V dropped 2 bases and J dropped 7 bases, with 22 bases sitting between them. The length of the CDR3 is 18 residues.

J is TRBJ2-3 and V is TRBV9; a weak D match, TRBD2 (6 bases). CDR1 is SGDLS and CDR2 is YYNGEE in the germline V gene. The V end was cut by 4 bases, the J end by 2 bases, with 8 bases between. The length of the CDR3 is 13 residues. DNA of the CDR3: TGTGCCAGCAGCTGGGACTTCACAGATACGCAGTATTTT. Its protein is CASSWDFTDTQYF.

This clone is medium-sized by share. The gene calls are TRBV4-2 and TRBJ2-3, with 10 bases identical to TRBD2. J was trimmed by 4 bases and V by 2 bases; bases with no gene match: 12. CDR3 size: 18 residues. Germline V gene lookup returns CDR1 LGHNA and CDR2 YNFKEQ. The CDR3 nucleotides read TGTGCCAGCAGCCAAAGGGGGGGAGCTAGCGGGAGTTCAGATACGCAGTATTTT. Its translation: CASSQRGGASGSSDTQYF.

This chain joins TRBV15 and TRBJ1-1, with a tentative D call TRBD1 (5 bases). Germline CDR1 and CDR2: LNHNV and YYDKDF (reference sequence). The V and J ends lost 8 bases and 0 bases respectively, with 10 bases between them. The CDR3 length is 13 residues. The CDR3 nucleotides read TGTGCCACCCGCCTGGACATGAACACTGAAGCTTTCTTT. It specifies CATRLDMNTEAFF.

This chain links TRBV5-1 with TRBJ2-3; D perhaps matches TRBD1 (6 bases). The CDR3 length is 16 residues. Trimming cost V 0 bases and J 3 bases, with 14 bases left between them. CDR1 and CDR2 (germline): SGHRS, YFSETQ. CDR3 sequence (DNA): TGCGCCAGCAGCTTGGACCAGGGGATGGGGACAGATACGCAGTATTTT. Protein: CASSLDQGMGTDTQYF.

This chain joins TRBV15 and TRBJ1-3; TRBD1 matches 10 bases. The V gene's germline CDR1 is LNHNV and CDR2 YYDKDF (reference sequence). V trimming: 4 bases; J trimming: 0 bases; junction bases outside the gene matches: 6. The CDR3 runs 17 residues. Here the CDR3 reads CATSTRQGALSGNTIYF. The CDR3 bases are TGTGCCACCAGCACCCGACAGGGGGCCCTCTCTGGAAACACCATATATTTT.

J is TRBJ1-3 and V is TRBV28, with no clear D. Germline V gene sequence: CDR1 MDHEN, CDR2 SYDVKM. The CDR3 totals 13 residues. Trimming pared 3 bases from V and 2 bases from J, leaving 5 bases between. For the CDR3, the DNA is TGTGCCAGCAGTTTTGTGACTGGAAACACCATATATTTT. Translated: CASSFVTGNTIYF.

The CDR3 loop is CASSMSGTWTEAFF. CDR3 sequence (DNA): TGTGCCAGTAGTATGTCAGGGACGTGGACTGAAGCTTTCTTT. The chain is built from TRBV19 and TRBJ1-1; TRBD1 is a possible D gene (5 bases). Trimming took 3 bases from V and 5 from J, leaving 13 bases between them. The CDR3 loop spans 14 amino acids. Germline V gene sequence: CDR1 LNHDA, CDR2 SQIVND (reference sequence).

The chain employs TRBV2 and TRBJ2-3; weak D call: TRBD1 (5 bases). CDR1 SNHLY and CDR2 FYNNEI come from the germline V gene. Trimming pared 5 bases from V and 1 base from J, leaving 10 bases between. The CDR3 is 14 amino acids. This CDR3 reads CASSRTSGTDTQYF. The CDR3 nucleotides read TGTGCCAGCAGTCGGACATCAGGCACAGATACGCAGTATTTT. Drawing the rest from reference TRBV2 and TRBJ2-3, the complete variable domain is EPEVTQTPSHQVTQMGQEVILRCVPISNHLYFYWYRQILGQKVEFLVSFYNNEISEKSEIFDDQFSVERPDGSNFTLKIRSTKLEDSAMYFCASSRTSGTDTQYFGPGTRLTVL.

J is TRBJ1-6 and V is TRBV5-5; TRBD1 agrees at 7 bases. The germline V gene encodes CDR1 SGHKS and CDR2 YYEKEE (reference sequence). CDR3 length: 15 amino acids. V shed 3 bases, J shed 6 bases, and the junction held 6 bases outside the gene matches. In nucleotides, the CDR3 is TGTGCCAGCAGCTCTAACAGGGGAACTAATTCACCCCTCCACTTT. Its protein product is CASSSNRGTNSPLHF.

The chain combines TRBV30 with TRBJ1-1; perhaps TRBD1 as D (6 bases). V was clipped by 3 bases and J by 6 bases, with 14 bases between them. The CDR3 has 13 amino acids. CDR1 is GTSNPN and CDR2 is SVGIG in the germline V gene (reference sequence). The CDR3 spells CAWSLEGGAEAFF. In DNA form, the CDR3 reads TGTGCCTGGAGCTTAGAGGGGGGGGCTGAAGCTTTCTTT.

CDR3: CASRLAGATGELFF. Written as DNA, the CDR3 is TGCGCCAGCAGGCTAGCGGGAGCCACCGGGGAGCTGTTTTTT. V is TRBV5-1 and J is TRBJ2-2, with 10 bases aligning to TRBD2. With 5 bases clipped from V and 4 bases from J, the junction kept 2 bases outside the gene matches. Germline lookup yields CDR1 SGHRS and CDR2 YFSETQ. The CDR3 has 14 residues.

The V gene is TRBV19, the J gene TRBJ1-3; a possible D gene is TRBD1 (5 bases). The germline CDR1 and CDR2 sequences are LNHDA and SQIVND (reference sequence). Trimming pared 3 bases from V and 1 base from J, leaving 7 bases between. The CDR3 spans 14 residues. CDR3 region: CASSMGQSGNTIYF. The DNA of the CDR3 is TGTGCCAGTAGTATGGGGCAGTCTGGAAACACCATATATTTT.

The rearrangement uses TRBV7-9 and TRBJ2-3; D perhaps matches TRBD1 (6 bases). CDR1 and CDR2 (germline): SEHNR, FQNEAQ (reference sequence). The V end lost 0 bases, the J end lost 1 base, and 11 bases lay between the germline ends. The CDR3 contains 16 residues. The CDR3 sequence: CASSLAWAGGTDTQYF. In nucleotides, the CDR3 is TGTGCCAGCAGCTTAGCTTGGGCAGGGGGCACAGATACGCAGTATTTT. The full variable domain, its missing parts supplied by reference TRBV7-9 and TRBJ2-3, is DTGVSQNPRHKITKRGQNVTFRCDPISEHNRLYWYRQTLGQGPEFLTYFQNEAQLEKSRLLSDRFSAERPKGSFSTLEIQRTEQGDSAMYLCASSLAWAGGTDTQYFGPGTRLTVL.